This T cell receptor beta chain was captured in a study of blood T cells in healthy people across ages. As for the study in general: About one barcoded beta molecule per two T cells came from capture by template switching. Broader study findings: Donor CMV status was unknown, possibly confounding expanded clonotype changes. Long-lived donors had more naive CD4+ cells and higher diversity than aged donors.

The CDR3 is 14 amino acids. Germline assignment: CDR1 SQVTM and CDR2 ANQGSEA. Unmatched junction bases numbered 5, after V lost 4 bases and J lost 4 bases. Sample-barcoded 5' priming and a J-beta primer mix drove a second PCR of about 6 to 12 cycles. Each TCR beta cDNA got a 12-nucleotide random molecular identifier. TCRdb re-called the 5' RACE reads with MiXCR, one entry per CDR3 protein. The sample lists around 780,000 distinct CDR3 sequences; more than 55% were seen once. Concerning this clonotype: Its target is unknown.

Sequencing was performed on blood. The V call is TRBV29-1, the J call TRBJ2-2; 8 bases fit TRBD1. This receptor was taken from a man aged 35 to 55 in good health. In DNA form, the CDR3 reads TGCAGCGTTGGACAGGGGTTCATCACCGGGGAGCTGTTTTTT. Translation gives CSVGQGFITGELFF.